The 20 T cell receptor beta chains below all came from one sample that was sequenced in a study of blood T cells in healthy people across ages (dated by TCRdb to 2014 to 2015). Library prep was done by 5' RACE. The listed sequencing device is Illumina HiSeq 2500. The second PCR ran for about 7 to 11 cycles and used a J-beta primer mix along with a sample-barcoded 5' primer. The raw public reads went through TCRdb reprocessing: fastp at Q25, MiXCR clone calling, in-frame beta chains kept. Rows with a matching CDR3 protein are joined into one entry that keeps the most common DNA and genes. Across this sample there are about a million distinct CDR3 sequences, with roughly 50% seen only once. The ten largest account for roughly a fifth of the sample. The sample consisted of blood. The receptors derive from a woman aged 55-75 years in good health.

This clonotype was counted only a few times. The gene calls are TRBV29-1 and TRBJ1-6; no reliable D call. Germline lookup yields CDR1 SQVTM and CDR2 ANQGSEA. This CDR3 comprises 13 residues. Trimming stripped 8 bases from V and 9 bases from J, with 17 bases between. The CDR3 region has the DNA TGCAGCCCGGCCCGGGGATGTGCTTCACCCCTCCACTTT. Amino acid sequence: CSPARGCASPLHF.

In its sample, this clonotype was seen a few times. The gene calls are TRBV25-1 and TRBJ1-2; possibly TRBD1 for D (6 bases). The CDR3 is 15 amino acids. Germline V lookup: CDR1 MGHDK, CDR2 SYGVNS. The V end was cut by 6 bases, the J end by 8 bases, with 22 bases between. The CDR3 protein is CASRASGVSHLGYTF. CDR3 in DNA: TGTGCCAGCAGGGCCTCAGGGGTCAGCCATTTGGGCTACACCTTC.

The chain employs TRBV28 and TRBJ1-1, with D uncertain. From germline, CDR1 is MDHEN and CDR2 SYDVKM. CDR3 length: 13 amino acids. V lost 6 bases, J lost 5 bases, and 13 bases lay in between. The CDR3 nucleotides read TGTGCCAGCAGCCCGGCGGGGAGTACTGAAGCTTTCTTT. It encodes CASSPAGSTEAFF. Looking up the rest from reference TRBV28 and TRBJ1-1 gives the full variable domain: DVKVTQSSRYLVKRTGEKVFLECVQDMDHENMFWYRQDPGLGLRLIYFSYDVKMKEKGDIPEGYSVSREKKERFSLILESASTNQTSMYLCASSPAGSTEAFFGQGTRLTVV.

The chain carries TRBV6-5 and TRBJ2-4, with TRBD1 matching 8 bases. The DNA end favors TRBJ2-7, so the J call may be wrong. Per germline, CDR1 MNHEY and CDR2 SVGAGI. The CDR3 has 15 residues. This CDR3 reads CASTSATGGSYEQYF. CDR3 DNA: TGTGCCAGCACCTCCGCTACAGGGGGCTCCTACGAGCAGTACTTC.

This rearrangement joins TRBV20-1 to TRBJ2-7; D perhaps matches TRBD1 (5 bases). Trimming took off 5 bases at V and 8 bases at J, with 10 bases between the two ends. The germline CDR1 and CDR2 sequences are DFQATT and SNEGSKA (reference sequence). The CDR3 is made up of 10 amino acids. Here the CDR3 reads CSALLGQQYF. Here the CDR3 DNA reads TGCAGTGCTTTACTGGGGCAGCAGTACTTC.

This clonotype has only a few counts. CDR3 loop: CATSDYDSSGANVLTF. The CDR3 DNA reads TGTGCCACCAGTGATTACGATAGCTCTGGGGCCAACGTCCTGACTTTC. V and J are TRBV24-1 and TRBJ2-6; no clear D gene. Trimming left V 2 bases short and J 0 bases short, with 7 bases between. Germline V gene lookup returns CDR1 KGHDR and CDR2 SFDVKD. This CDR3 comprises 16 residues.

This clonotype was seen only a few times. V and J are TRBV4-2 and TRBJ2-1; weak D call: TRBD2 (6 bases). This CDR3 is built from 15 residues. Germline V lookup: CDR1 LGHNA, CDR2 YNFKEQ. The V end lost 5 bases, the J end lost 3 bases, and 14 bases lay between the germline ends. The CDR3 sequence: CASSVFLTSYNEQFF. The CDR3 nucleotides are TGTGCCAGCAGCGTGTTCCTGACTAGCTACAATGAGCAGTTCTTC.

The chain carries TRBV7-9 and TRBJ2-7; a possible D gene is TRBD1 (6 bases). V lost 1 base and J lost 3, with 16 bases in between. The germline gives CDR1 SEHNR, CDR2 FQNEAQ (reference sequence). The CDR3 is made up of 16 amino acids. CDR3 bases: TGTGCCAGCAGCTTAGTTTCAGGGGAAAAGGGCTACGAGCAGTACTTC. Protein sequence: CASSLVSGEKGYEQYF.

V usage is TRBV6-2 or TRBV6-3 and J usage is TRBJ1-5, with D uncertain. Trimming removed 6 bases at V and 8 bases at J, with 14 bases between. The CDR3 runs 13 residues. Per the germline V gene, CDR1 is MNHEY and CDR2 is SVGEGT. The DNA of the CDR3 is TGTGCCAGCAGCCACCCAGATGTGAAGCCCCAGCATTTT. This sequence encodes CASSHPDVKPQHF.

This clonotype occurred a few times. The chain is built from TRBV27 and TRBJ2-7; D gene unclear. V was clipped by 4 bases and J by 8 bases, with 3 bases between them. The V gene's germline CDR1 is MNHEY and CDR2 SMNVEV (reference sequence). CDR3 length equals 9 residues. Here the CDR3 reads CASSWKQYF. CDR3 DNA: TGTGCCAGCAGTTGGAAGCAGTACTTC.

The chain combines TRBV28 with TRBJ2-6, with D perhaps matching TRBD1 (6 bases). This CDR3 is 16 amino acids long. The ends were cut back, 9 bases at V and 0 bases at J, with 15 bases in the middle. Germline-derived CDR1 and CDR2 are MDHEN and SYDVKM. Here the CDR3 DNA reads TGTGCCAGTGCAGGGGCACTCGGCTCTGGGGCCAACGTCCTGACTTTC. Protein sequence: CASAGALGSGANVLTF.

Only a few counts were recorded for this clonotype. CDR3 in DNA: TGTGCCAGCAGTCCCAATGGGGCGCAGTATTTT. This translates into CASSPNGAQYF. This chain joins TRBV28 and TRBJ2-3; D call uncertain. Trimming cost V 5 bases and J 10 bases, with 10 bases left between them. The germline V gene encodes CDR1 MDHEN and CDR2 SYDVKM. CDR3 size: 11 residues.

This clonotype has only a few counts. In DNA form, the CDR3 reads TGCAGTGCCGGGCTCCTAACAACTGAGCAGTTCTTC. The encoded protein is CSAGLLTTEQFF. The chain couples TRBV20-1 to TRBJ2-1, with D uncertain. Trimming took 6 bases from V and 9 from J, leaving 15 bases between them. The germline gives CDR1 DFQATT, CDR2 SNEGSKA (reference sequence). The CDR3 totals 12 residues.

The chain has TRBV12-3 or TRBV12-4 and TRBJ1-5; D unclear. V lost 7 bases and J lost 6, with 10 bases in between. The length of the CDR3 is 12 residues. This CDR3 reads CASKSFGQPQHF. CDR3 DNA: TGTGCCAGCAAGTCGTTTGGTCAGCCCCAGCATTTT.

V gene TRBV15 combines with J gene TRBJ2-7; D gene ambiguous. Germline V CDR1 and CDR2: LNHNV, YYDKDF (reference sequence). V dropped 5 bases and J dropped 5 bases, with 13 bases sitting between them. The CDR3 runs to 13 residues. CDR3 protein: CATSGSRFDEQYF. DNA for the CDR3: TGTGCCACCAGCGGCAGTCGTTTTGACGAGCAGTACTTC.

The rearrangement uses TRBV7-2 and TRBJ2-1; 9 positions agree with TRBD2. CDR3 length: 15 residues. V lost 6 bases and J lost 4; bases outside the gene matches: 7. Per the germline V gene, CDR1 is SGHTA and CDR2 is FQGNSA. Here the CDR3 reads CASSRTSATYNEQFF. The CDR3 nucleotides read TGTGCCAGCAGTAGGACTAGCGCAACTTACAATGAGCAGTTCTTC.

The J gene is TRBJ1-4, the V gene TRBV6-5; TRBD1 is a possible D gene (5 bases). CDR1 MNHEY and CDR2 SVGAGI come from the germline V gene. Trimming shortened V by 0 bases and J by 10 bases, and 9 bases separated the two germline ends. The CDR3 extends over 13 amino acids. CDR3: CASSYSNGGKLFF. In DNA form, the CDR3 reads TGTGCCAGCAGTTACTCGAATGGGGGAAAACTGTTTTTT.

The J gene is TRBJ2-1, the V gene TRBV15; TRBD1 matches at 8 bases. J lost 4 bases, V lost 5 bases, and 4 bases had no gene match. The CDR3 extends over 14 amino acids. The V gene's germline CDR1 is LNHNV and CDR2 YYDKDF (reference sequence). The DNA of the CDR3 is TGTGCCACCAGCCACGGACAGGGATACAATGAGCAGTTCTTC. It specifies CATSHGQGYNEQFF.

The chain has TRBV12-3 or TRBV12-4 and TRBJ2-1; TRBD2 matches 11 bases. CDR3 size: 18 residues. Unmatched junction bases numbered 13, after V lost 5 bases and J lost 4 bases. CDR3 in amino acids: CASSLYRGSGRAYNEQFF. CDR3 coding DNA: TGTGCCAGCAGTCTTTACAGGGGTAGCGGGAGGGCTTACAATGAGCAGTTCTTC.

The rearrangement joins TRBV20-1 to TRBJ2-3, with TRBD2 matching over 7 bases. The CDR3 runs to 14 residues. Trimming cost V 3 bases and J 5 bases; bases outside gene matches: 8. CDR1 is DFQATT and CDR2 is SNEGSKA in the germline V gene (reference sequence). This chain's CDR3 is CSASREASRDTQYF. CDR3 nucleotides: TGCAGTGCTAGTCGGGAGGCCTCAAGAGATACGCAGTATTTT.